Listed here are 30 T cell receptor beta chains from one sample, sequenced in a study of T cells in Graves' hyperthyroidism and ophthalmopathy. The investigators amplified TCR beta CDR3 regions from RNA transcripts. Researchers ran a first-round RT-PCR on the TCR CDR3 using the HTBI primer set. TCRdb re-called the multiplex PCR reads through MiXCR, storing one row per CDR3 protein. The repertoire holds some 600,000 distinct CDR3 sequences, with around 42% as singletons. The source material was peripheral blood or thyroid tissue (not recorded which). Source of these receptors: a woman younger than 35 with Graves' hyperthyroidism.

This chain joins TRBV19 and TRBJ2-7; maybe TRBD2 (5 bases). V was shortened by 3 bases and J by 0 bases, with 15 bases between the two germline ends. This CDR3 spans 16 amino acids. Germline V gene sequence: CDR1 LNHDA, CDR2 SQIVND (reference sequence). The CDR3 reads CASSIGGSSHSYEQYF. The CDR3 coding sequence is TGTGCCAGTAGTATCGGAGGCTCCAGCCACTCCTACGAGCAGTACTTC.

There are a few counts of this clonotype. A much larger clone lies one base from this, so it may be a read error. The chain is built from TRBV7-6 and TRBJ2-5; maybe TRBD2 (5 bases). Germline V gene lookup returns CDR1 SGHVS and CDR2 FNYEAQ. With 5 bases removed from V and 4 bases from J, the gap between germline ends came to 11 bases. The CDR3 has 13 amino acids. The CDR3: CASSRTALETQYF. The CDR3 DNA is TGTGCCAGCAGCCGGACTGCGCTAGAGACCCAGTACTTC.

The chain has TRBV20-1 and TRBJ2-2, with 14 bases fitting TRBD2. J was trimmed by 3 bases and V by 5 bases; bases with no gene match: 2. CDR1 DFQATT and CDR2 SNEGSKA come from the germline V gene (reference sequence). The CDR3 sequence is 15 residues long. The CDR3, as DNA: TGCAGTGCTTGGGGACTAGCGGGAGACACCGGGGAGCTGTTTTTT. It translates to CSAWGLAGDTGELFF.

This clonotype was observed many times. The chain uses TRBV2 and TRBJ2-5; 8 bases agree with TRBD1. After removal of 5 bases from V and 5 bases from J, the junction contained 4 bases not matched to a gene. The CDR3 consists of 13 residues. In germline, CDR1 is SNHLY, CDR2 FYNNEI. CDR3 DNA: TGTGCCAGCAGTCAGGGGGCGAGGGAGACCCAGTACTTC. Protein product: CASSQGARETQYF.

The J gene is TRBJ2-7, the V gene TRBV7-6; TRBD2 matches at 11 bases. Germline CDR1 and CDR2: SGHVS and FNYEAQ. The V and J ends lost 5 bases and 0 bases, in that order; junction bases with no gene match: 15. The CDR3 loop spans 19 amino acids. The CDR3 region has the DNA TGTGCCAGCAGCCCGACCGGTCTCTGGGGGACTAGCGGCTCCTACGAGCAGTACTTC. It yields the protein CASSPTGLWGTSGSYEQYF.

This clonotype was found once. The rearrangement joins TRBV25-1 to TRBJ1-6, with D unresolved. The CDR3 loop spans 16 amino acids. CDR1 and CDR2 (germline): MGHDK, SYGVNS. Between the trimmed V and J ends, which lost 6 bases and 0 bases, there was a span of 12 bases. The CDR3 reads CASSLAGISYNSPLHF. As DNA, the CDR3 is TGTGCCAGCAGCTTGGCTGGGATCTCCTATAATTCACCCCTCCACTTT.

This clonotype appeared a single time. V and J are TRBV25-1 and TRBJ1-2; D might be TRBD1 (5 bases). The CDR3 contains 14 residues. V lost 11 bases and J 1 base, leaving 17 bases between the germline ends. Germline V gene data show CDR1 as MGHDK and CDR2 as SYGVNS. The CDR3 reads CALPADTFNYGYTF. The CDR3 DNA is TGTGCCCTACCCGCGGACACGTTTAACTATGGCTACACCTTC.

This clonotype was found many times. The chain has TRBV10-3 and TRBJ2-7, with 7 nucleotides matching TRBD1. Germline V gene lookup returns CDR1 ENHRY and CDR2 SYGVKD. CDR3 size: 14 residues. Losses at the gene ends were 7 bases for V and 1 base for J; bases not matched to a gene: 7. This chain's CDR3 is CAITDRVPSYEQYF. CDR3 DNA: TGTGCCATCACCGACAGGGTGCCGTCCTACGAGCAGTACTTC.

This clonotype turned up a few times. The chain employs TRBV7-8 and TRBJ1-1; D may be TRBD1 (5 bases). The V gene lost 2 bases and the J gene lost 5 bases, with 15 bases spanning the gap. CDR1 SGHVS and CDR2 FQNEAQ come from the germline V gene. The CDR3 loop spans 15 amino acids. Here the CDR3 DNA reads TGTGCCAGCAGCTTATCTTTGGGGTGGGGGACTGAAGCTTTCTTT. Residues: CASSLSLGWGTEAFF.

This clonotype appeared a few times. This sequence joins TRBV7-2 and TRBJ1-1; 7 bases align to TRBD1. The CDR3 has 14 residues. The germline CDR1 and CDR2 sequences are SGHTA and FQGNSA. Trimming at V came to 5 bases and at J to 3 bases, leaving 6 bases not matched to a gene. The CDR3 region has the DNA TGTGCCAGCAGCAAACAGGGGAGGGACACTGAAGCTTTCTTT. This gives the protein CASSKQGRDTEAFF. The full variable domain, its missing parts supplied by reference TRBV7-2 and TRBJ1-1, is GAGVSQSPSNKVTEKGKDVELRCDPISGHTALYWYRQSLGQGLEFLIYFQGNSAPDKSGLPSDRFSAERTGGSVSTLTIQRTQQEDSAVYLCASSKQGRDTEAFFGQGTRLTVV.

The chain employs TRBV5-1 and TRBJ2-7; D is uncertain. CDR3 length: 13 amino acids. Deletions cut 7 bases from V and 3 bases from J, with 14 bases between. Germline-derived CDR1 and CDR2 are SGHRS and YFSETQ. This CDR3 is CASGKDGDYEQYF. The CDR3, as DNA: TGCGCCAGCGGTAAGGACGGCGACTACGAGCAGTACTTC.

This rearrangement joins TRBV12-3 or TRBV12-4 to TRBJ1-1, with a weak D call TRBD1 (5 bases). This CDR3 contains 14 residues. The V end lost 6 bases, the J end lost 0 bases, and 11 bases lay between the germline ends. The chain's CDR3 is CASRWGRVNTEAFF. The CDR3 DNA sequence: TGTGCCAGCAGGTGGGGCAGGGTGAACACTGAAGCTTTCTTT.

The sample holds a few counts of this clonotype. V usage is TRBV20-1 and J usage is TRBJ2-5; TRBD2 is a possible D gene (6 bases). The V gene lost 4 bases and the J gene lost 5 bases, with 11 bases spanning the gap. The CDR3 consists of 12 residues. Germline loops: CDR1 DFQATT, CDR2 SNEGSKA (reference sequence). The CDR3 bases are TGCAGTGCTAAAGCAGGGAGGGAGACCCAGTACTTC. Translated: CSAKAGRETQYF.

This clonotype was seen at least ten times. V usage is TRBV24-1 and J usage is TRBJ2-7; possible D gene TRBD1, 6 bases. Trimming pared 5 bases from V and 1 base from J, leaving 14 bases between. The CDR3 extends over 15 amino acids. The germline CDR1 and CDR2 sequences are KGHDR and SFDVKD. The CDR3 DNA reads TGTGCCACCAGTGCCCGAGGGACACCTTCCTACGAGCAGTACTTC. Protein product: CATSARGTPSYEQYF.

CDR3 coding DNA: TGTGCCAGCAGCGACCCCCCCGGCGAGACCCAGTACTTC. Protein sequence: CASSDPPGETQYF. The chain recombines TRBV5-5 with TRBJ2-5; D is ambiguous. The ends were cut back, 4 bases at V and 5 bases at J, with 12 bases in the middle. The CDR3 totals 13 residues. Per germline, CDR1 SGHKS and CDR2 YYEKEE (reference sequence). Using reference TRBV5-5 and TRBJ2-5 for the parts outside the CDR3, the full variable domain is DAGVTQSPTHLIKTRGQQVTLRCSPISGHKSVSWYQQVLGQGPQFIFQYYEKEERGRGNFPDRFSARQFPNYSSELNVNALLLGDSALYLCASSDPPGETQYFGPGTRLLVL.

This sequence joins TRBV6-5 and TRBJ2-7, with D possibly matching TRBD1 (6 bases). There are 12 residues in the CDR3. The V end lost 4 bases, the J end lost 7 bases, and 11 bases lay between the germline ends. In germline, CDR1 is MNHEY, CDR2 SVGAGI. The DNA of the CDR3 is TGTGCCAGCAGTTTAACAGGGATGGAGCAGTACTTC. Translation: CASSLTGMEQYF.

The chain has TRBV2 and TRBJ2-5; no clear D gene. The V end lost 9 bases, the J end lost 4 bases, and 15 bases lay between the germline ends. Germline values: CDR1 SNHLY, CDR2 FYNNEI. This CDR3 is 13 amino acids long. The CDR3 DNA is TGTGCCAGTACTGACGGTTCTACAGAGACCCAGTACTTC. It is translated as CASTDGSTETQYF.

The chain joins TRBV13 to TRBJ2-7; possible D gene TRBD1, 5 bases. Between the trimmed V and J ends, which lost 5 bases and 2 bases, there was a span of 13 bases. The CDR3 consists of 14 residues. The germline gives CDR1 PRHDT, CDR2 FYEKMQ (reference sequence). DNA of the CDR3: TGTGCCAGCAGCCAGGGCCACAAAGCCTACGAGCAGTACTTC. Protein product: CASSQGHKAYEQYF.

This clonotype was detected ten times or more. The chain links TRBV7-9 to TRBJ1-1; D remains ambiguous. V was trimmed by 5 bases and J by 4 bases, leaving 11 bases between them. Germline CDR1 is SEHNR and CDR2 is FQNEAQ (reference sequence). The CDR3 is 13 amino acids. CDR3 region: CASSPLAGTEAFF. The CDR3 DNA sequence: TGTGCCAGCAGCCCCCTGGCAGGCACTGAAGCTTTCTTT.

V usage is TRBV25-1 and J usage is TRBJ2-2; TRBD2 agrees at 9 bases. After removal of 8 bases from V and 3 bases from J, the junction contained 4 bases not matched to a gene. Germline-derived CDR1 and CDR2 are MGHDK and SYGVNS. CDR3 length: 14 amino acids. DNA of the CDR3: TGTGCCAGCGCAGCGGGAGGTTACACCGGGGAGCTGTTTTTT. Protein sequence: CASAAGGYTGELFF. The full variable domain, its missing parts supplied by reference TRBV25-1 and TRBJ2-2, is EADIYQTPRYLVIGTGKKITLECSQTMGHDKMYWYQQDPGMELHLIHYSYGVNSTEKGDLSSESTVSRIRTEHFPLTLESARPSHTSQYLCASAAGGYTGELFFGEGSRLTVL.

The chain carries TRBV12-3 or TRBV12-4 and TRBJ2-7; the D gene is possibly TRBD2 (6 bases). V was cut by 6 bases and J by 3 bases, with 18 bases left in between. The CDR3 loop spans 15 amino acids. The CDR3 nucleotides are TGTGCCAGCAGCCCGGGAGTGCCCCCCTACTACGAGCAGTACTTC. This gives the protein CASSPGVPPYYEQYF.

As for this clonotype: A much more abundant neighbour one base away suggests this may be a read error. J is TRBJ1-5 and V is TRBV11-1, with D hard to call. Trimming stripped 10 bases from V and 2 bases from J, with 15 bases between. The germline gives CDR1 SGHAT, CDR2 FQDESV (reference sequence). This CDR3 has 14 residues. The CDR3 here is CATNQVVGNQPQHF. Written as DNA, the CDR3 is TGTGCCACCAACCAAGTCGTTGGCAATCAGCCCCAGCATTTT. Using reference TRBV11-1 and TRBJ1-5 for the parts outside the CDR3, the full variable domain is EAEVAQSPRYKITEKSQAVAFWCDPISGHATLYWYRQILGQGPELLVQFQDESVVDDSQLPKDRFSAERLKGVDSTLKIQPAELGDSAMYLCATNQVVGNQPQHFGDGTRLSIL.

The V gene is TRBV25-1, the J gene TRBJ1-6; TRBD1 matches at 8 bases. The length of the CDR3 is 14 residues. In germline, CDR1 is MGHDK, CDR2 SYGVNS. V gave up 10 bases and J gave up 8 bases; unmatched junction bases: 10. The CDR3 nucleotides are TGTGCCATCCAGGGAGGACAGGGACATTCACCCCTCCACTTT. This translates into CAIQGGQGHSPLHF.

V gene TRBV7-9 combines with J gene TRBJ2-7; D unresolved. Germline V gene lookup returns CDR1 SEHNR and CDR2 FQNEAQ (reference sequence). This CDR3 spans 14 amino acids. The V end lost 5 bases, the J end lost 0 bases, and 11 bases lay between the germline ends. The CDR3 bases are TGTGCCAGCAGCACCGAGGACGGCTCCTACGAGCAGTACTTC. Its translation is CASSTEDGSYEQYF.

The chain couples TRBV24-1 to TRBJ2-1, with D possibly being TRBD2 (5 bases). Per the germline V gene, CDR1 is KGHDR and CDR2 is SFDVKD. The V gene lost 7 bases and the J gene lost 6 bases, with 12 bases spanning the gap. This CDR3 contains 13 residues. Here the CDR3 DNA reads TGTGCCACCAGCCCGGGATATCCCAATGAGCAGTTCTTC. Its protein is CATSPGYPNEQFF.

The chain carries TRBV29-1 and TRBJ2-6; 10 bases agree with TRBD1. The CDR3 covers 15 residues. Per germline, CDR1 SQVTM and CDR2 ANQGSEA. Trimming at V came to 3 bases and at J to 6 bases, leaving 5 bases not matched to a gene. CDR3 bases: TGCAGCGTTGAGCGGACAGGGGGAAAGGCCAACGTCCTGACTTTC. It is translated as CSVERTGGKANVLTF.

The CDR3 region has the DNA TGTGCCAGTAGTCCCACTCAGCGGGGAATCTACGAGCAGTACTTC. Amino acids: CASSPTQRGIYEQYF. The rearrangement uses TRBV19 and TRBJ2-7, with TRBD2 matching 7 bases. The CDR3 loop spans 15 amino acids. The V segment lost 5 bases and the J segment 3 bases; nucleotides outside the gene matches: 10. Germline V gives CDR1 LNHDA, CDR2 SQIVND (reference sequence).

The chain joins TRBV24-1 to TRBJ1-5; D uncertain. V lost 3 bases to trimming and J lost 2 bases, with 13 bases between them. The CDR3 loop spans 16 amino acids. From germline, CDR1 is KGHDR and CDR2 SFDVKD. The CDR3 spells CATSDQVTGGNQPQHF. Written as DNA, the CDR3 is TGTGCCACCAGTGATCAAGTGACGGGAGGCAATCAGCCCCAGCATTTT.

Notes on this clonotype: This sequence may be a read error, since a much larger clone differs from it by one base. This is likely a read error, given that the CDR3 carries no conserved phenylalanine or tryptophan at its end. The chain is built from TRBV9 and TRBJ1-6; perhaps TRBD1 as D (5 bases). The CDR3 covers 14 residues. Per the germline V gene, CDR1 is SGDLS and CDR2 is YYNGEE. Trimming removed 2 bases at V and 7 bases at J, with 10 bases between. CDR3 sequence (DNA): TGTGCCAGCAGCGTTGCGGACACCAATTCACCCCTCCACTGT. Residues: CASSVADTNSPLHC.

This clonotype was found many times. The V call is TRBV7-9, the J call TRBJ2-7; D is ambiguous. CDR1 is SEHNR and CDR2 is FQNEAQ in the germline V gene (reference sequence). This CDR3 spans 12 amino acids. Deletions cut 5 bases from V and 5 bases from J, with 10 bases between. The CDR3 DNA sequence: TGTGCCAGCAGCCAGAATACCGACGAGCAGTACTTC. This translates into CASSQNTDEQYF.